Below are 15 T cell receptor beta chains sequenced from a single sample in a study of blood T cell repertoires in COVID-19 (dated by TCRdb to the early 2020s). The method was the immunoSEQ multiplex PCR assay. TCRdb re-hosts the immuneACCESS table, in-frame sequences only. Its copies lack some clones; in the studies checked, an unresolved V gene accounts for under half of them, and the cause for the rest is not known. The sample table shows a few hundred thousand clones, and roughly 87% are seen once. 1% of the sample is taken by the ten largest. Sequencing was performed on peripheral blood. The receptors derive from a man between 50 and 59 years old with active or convalescent COVID-19.

The J gene is TRBJ1-2, the V gene TRBV6-5, with unresolved D. V was clipped by 6 bases and J by 8 bases, with 16 bases between them. This CDR3 has 13 amino acids. Germline CDR1 MNHEY, CDR2 SVGAGI. Here the CDR3 reads CASSLTFSEGYTF. CDR3 bases: TGTGCCAGCAGCTTGACCTTTAGCGAGGGCTACACCTTC.

The chain combines TRBV27 with TRBJ1-1, with D unclear. The CDR3 length is 13 residues. CDR1 and CDR2 (germline): MNHEY, SMNVEV (reference sequence). Between the trimmed V and J ends, which lost 6 bases and 3 bases, there was a span of 11 bases. In DNA, the CDR3 is TGTGCCAGCAGGAACAACAGATACACTGAAGCTTTCTTT. Translation: CASRNNRYTEAFF.

This rearrangement joins TRBV25-1 to TRBJ2-1; 7 bases align to TRBD2. The germline V gene has CDR1 MGHDK and CDR2 SYGVNS. After removal of 4 bases from V and 5 bases from J, the junction contained 2 bases not matched to a gene. The CDR3 length is 13 residues. Here the CDR3 DNA reads TGTGCCAGCAGTGCAGCGGGACACAATGAGCAGTTCTTC. This translates into CASSAAGHNEQFF.

The chain is built from TRBV19 and TRBJ2-5; TRBD1 agrees at 7 bases. Germline-derived CDR1 and CDR2 are LNHDA and SQIVND (reference sequence). With V trimmed by 8 bases and J by 2 bases, 8 bases remained unmatched. The CDR3 runs to 14 residues. The CDR3 DNA reads TGTGCCAGTTTGACAGGGTCGGTACAAGAGACCCAGTACTTC. This translates into CASLTGSVQETQYF.

This clone was observed a handful of times. The rearrangement links TRBV7-3 to TRBJ1-1; D is unclear. V lost 2 bases and J 1 base, leaving 8 bases between the germline ends. The CDR3 sequence is 14 residues long. From germline, CDR1 is SGHTA and CDR2 FQGTGA. The CDR3 loop reads CASSLVPGNTEAFF. For the CDR3, the DNA is TGTGCCAGCAGCTTAGTTCCAGGGAACACTGAAGCTTTCTTT.

The V call is TRBV28, the J call TRBJ1-6, with 9 bases that match TRBD1. V shed 7 bases, J shed 10 bases, and the junction held 11 bases outside the gene matches. This CDR3 has 15 amino acids. Germline CDR1 and CDR2: MDHEN and SYDVKM. The CDR3 sequence is CASTSGQGRGSPLHF. The CDR3 coding sequence is TGTGCCAGCACCTCGGGACAGGGTAGAGGATCACCCCTCCACTTT.

This sequence joins TRBV6-6 and TRBJ1-4, with a possible D match to TRBD1 (6 bases). V gave up 5 bases and J gave up 5 bases, with 9 bases separating them. The CDR3 is made up of 13 amino acids. Germline lookup yields CDR1 MNHNY and CDR2 SVGAGI (reference sequence). The CDR3 nucleotides read TGTGCCAGCAGTAGGACAGTAAATGAAAAACTGTTTTTT. Translation: CASSRTVNEKLFF.

This sequence joins TRBV2 and TRBJ1-4, with 9 bases matching TRBD1. Germline CDR1 reads SNHLY; CDR2 reads FYNNEI. CDR3 length: 16 residues. The V gene end was trimmed by 5 bases and the J gene end by 0 bases; junction bases not matched to a gene: 4. The CDR3: CASSSQGAATNEKLFF. The DNA of the CDR3 is TGTGCCAGCAGTTCACAGGGGGCGGCAACTAATGAAAAACTGTTTTTT.

The chain employs TRBV28 and TRBJ1-6; 9 positions match TRBD1. The germline gives CDR1 MDHEN, CDR2 SYDVKM. The CDR3 extends over 13 amino acids. The V gene end was trimmed by 8 bases and the J gene end by 8 bases; junction bases not matched to a gene: 4. CDR3 sequence reads: CASGTGGDSPLHF. CDR3 coding DNA: TGTGCCAGCGGAACAGGGGGCGATTCACCCCTCCACTTT. Filled out from reference TRBV28 and TRBJ1-6, the complete variable domain reads DVKVTQSSRYLVKRTGEKVFLECVQDMDHENMFWYRQDPGLGLRLIYFSYDVKMKEKGDIPEGYSVSREKKERFSLILESASTNQTSMYLCASGTGGDSPLHFGNGTRLTVT.

This chain uses TRBV28 with TRBJ2-3; 13 nucleotides match TRBD2. Germline V gene sequence: CDR1 MDHEN, CDR2 SYDVKM. Unmatched junction bases numbered 10, after V lost 2 bases and J lost 5 bases. This CDR3 spans 18 amino acids. The CDR3 is CASSLPLGLAGEIDTQYF. The CDR3, as DNA: TGTGCCAGCAGTTTACCCCTCGGACTAGCGGGAGAAATAGATACGCAGTATTTT.

The chain uses TRBV4-1 and TRBJ1-6; a weak D match, TRBD1 (6 bases). The ends were cut back, 0 bases at V and 6 bases at J, with 15 bases in the middle. Germline lookup yields CDR1 MGHRA and CDR2 YSYEKL. The CDR3 is 17 amino acids. The CDR3 reads CASSQDLETGFNSPLHF. DNA for the CDR3: TGCGCCAGCAGCCAAGATCTTGAGACAGGCTTTAATTCACCCCTCCACTTT.

The gene calls are TRBV7-9 and TRBJ1-5; unclear D gene. Trimming left V 5 bases short and J 0 bases short, with 5 bases between. This CDR3 has 13 residues. CDR1 is SEHNR, CDR2 FQNEAQ, per germline (reference sequence). This chain's CDR3 is CASSGDSNQPQHF. Here the CDR3 DNA reads TGTGCCAGCAGCGGAGATAGCAATCAGCCCCAGCATTTT.

The sample holds one count of this clone. The chain links TRBV28 to TRBJ1-2; TRBD1 agrees at 7 bases. V shed 4 bases, J shed 4 bases, and the junction held 3 bases outside the gene matches. This CDR3 comprises 13 residues. In germline, CDR1 is MDHEN, CDR2 SYDVKM. DNA for the CDR3: TGTGCCAGCAGTTCGCAGGGGGGCTATGGCTACACCTTC. It translates to CASSSQGGYGYTF.

The rearrangement joins TRBV6-6 to TRBJ1-1; TRBD1 agrees at 7 bases. Germline V lookup: CDR1 MNHNY, CDR2 SVGAGI (reference sequence). Trimming took 6 bases from V and 1 from J; bases not matched to a gene: 8. This CDR3 has 15 residues. The CDR3: CASSLQGVGNTEAFF. The CDR3, as DNA: TGTGCCAGCAGCCTCCAGGGGGTGGGGAACACTGAAGCTTTCTTT.

The CDR3: CAWSGYRGDYGYTF. The CDR3 DNA reads TGTGCCTGGAGTGGGTACAGGGGCGACTATGGCTACACCTTC. This sequence joins TRBV30 and TRBJ1-2; 7 bases are shared with TRBD1. The CDR3 has 14 amino acids. The germline V gene encodes CDR1 GTSNPN and CDR2 SVGIG (reference sequence). V shed 1 base and J 3 bases; nucleotides not matched to a gene: 5.